The next 32 T cell receptor beta chains were all read from a single sample in a study of PD-L1 blockade in urothelial cancer. Clones were sequenced by immunoSEQ multiplex PCR, and TCRdb holds only the in-frame ones, with some missing. This sample has about 32,000 clones; about 89% occur once, and the top ten carry under 4%. Here the sequenced sample was PBMCs, taken around atezolizumab (anti-PD-L1) treatment. The receptors stem from a man between 45 and 60 years old with urothelial cancer.

The rearrangement joins TRBV28 to TRBJ1-2; D is ambiguous. CDR1 and CDR2 (germline): MDHEN, SYDVKM. V shed 6 bases and J shed 5 bases, with 13 bases lying between them. This CDR3 has 13 amino acids. The CDR3 DNA sequence: TGTGCCAGCAGCGAGGTTCGGCTTTATGGCTACACCTTC. This translates into CASSEVRLYGYTF.

The chain links TRBV5-6 to TRBJ2-5; 7 bases are a match to TRBD2. With the DNA end fitting TRBJ2-7 better, the J assignment may be wrong. Germline lookup yields CDR1 SGHDT and CDR2 YYEEEE. The length of the CDR3 is 16 residues. CDR3 protein: CASSFRTSALSYEQYF. For the CDR3, the DNA is TGTGCCAGCAGCTTTCGAACTAGCGCCCTCTCCTACGAGCAGTACTTC.

CDR3 sequence: CASSLRGISSQPQHF. CDR3 sequence (DNA): TGTGCCAGCAGTTTAAGGGGTATCAGCTCTCAACCCCAGCATTTT. The chain couples TRBV28 to TRBJ1-5; possible D gene TRBD1, 5 bases. Trimming shortened V by 2 bases and J by 10 bases, and 18 bases separated the two germline ends. This CDR3 is built from 15 residues. The germline gives CDR1 MDHEN, CDR2 SYDVKM.

The J gene is TRBJ2-1, the V gene TRBV6-4; 9 bases match TRBD1. This CDR3 is 16 amino acids long. Germline trimming cut 6 bases from V and 6 bases from J; bases unmatched to any gene: 12. From germline, CDR1 is MRHNA and CDR2 SNTAGT. The CDR3 spells CASSLTGGAGSNEQFF. CDR3 DNA sequence: TGTGCCAGCAGCCTCACAGGGGGCGCAGGGTCCAATGAGCAGTTCTTC.

The V call is TRBV27, the J call TRBJ2-5; 11 bases line up with TRBD1. Germline CDR1 MNHEY, CDR2 SMNVEV (reference sequence). The trim removed 6 bases at V and 5 bases at J, leaving 5 bases unmatched. This CDR3 region has 14 residues. Here the CDR3 reads CASSGQGARETQYF. Here the CDR3 DNA reads TGTGCCAGCAGCGGACAGGGGGCAAGGGAGACCCAGTACTTC.

This chain uses TRBV12-5 with TRBJ1-6; D gene uncertain. This CDR3 spans 16 amino acids. Trimming left V 2 bases short and J 10 bases short, with 18 bases between. CDR1 and CDR2 from the germline V gene are LGHNT and FRNRAP. The DNA of the CDR3 is TGTGCTAGTGGTTTGTCCGGCTGGATTTCGGAGTCACCCCTCCACTTT. Translating it yields CASGLSGWISESPLHF.

The chain is built from TRBV27 and TRBJ2-7; no clear D. Trimming pared 0 bases from V and 1 base from J, leaving 4 bases between. Germline V gene sequence: CDR1 MNHEY, CDR2 SMNVEV (reference sequence). This CDR3 region has 13 residues. CDR3 amino acids: CASSLSASYEQYF. As DNA, the CDR3 is TGTGCCAGCAGTTTATCAGCTTCCTACGAGCAGTACTTC.

The gene calls are TRBV10-3 and TRBJ2-7; TRBD2 aligns across 7 bases. Per germline, CDR1 ENHRY and CDR2 SYGVKD. CDR3 length: 12 amino acids. Trimming took 2 bases from V and 9 from J; bases not matched to a gene: 4. The CDR3, as DNA: TGTGCCATCAGTGAGAGGGAGGGATTGCAGTACTTC. Protein product: CAISEREGLQYF.

This chain uses TRBV7-2 with TRBJ2-1; 7 nucleotides line up with TRBD2. Germline V gene data show CDR1 as SGHTA and CDR2 as FQGNSA. V was pared by 2 bases and J by 7 bases, with 17 bases of the junction left unmatched. This CDR3 has 18 amino acids. The chain's CDR3 is CASSLMASGQAQRNEQFF. The CDR3 DNA follows: TGTGCCAGCAGCTTAATGGCTAGCGGCCAAGCACAAAGGAATGAGCAGTTCTTC.

This clone has only one observation. V usage is TRBV4-3 and J usage is TRBJ2-2; no clear D. The germline V gene encodes CDR1 LGHNA and CDR2 YSLEER. Trimming stripped 5 bases from V and 4 bases from J, with 14 bases between. The CDR3 contains 15 residues. Here the CDR3 DNA reads TGCGCCAGCAGCAACAGCTGGCTGGGCACCGGGGAGCTGTTTTTT. Translation gives CASSNSWLGTGELFF.

The V gene is TRBV13, the J gene TRBJ2-7, with 10 bases that match TRBD1. The CDR3 is 15 amino acids. With 2 bases clipped from V and 5 bases from J, the junction kept 6 bases outside the gene matches. Germline V gives CDR1 PRHDT, CDR2 FYEKMQ (reference sequence). CDR3 sequence: CASSLSPGQGNEQYF. Here the CDR3 DNA reads TGTGCCAGCAGCTTATCGCCGGGACAGGGGAACGAGCAGTACTTC. Looking up the rest from reference TRBV13 and TRBJ2-7 gives the full variable domain: AAGVIQSPRHLIKEKRETATLKCYPIPRHDTVYWYQQGPGQDPQFLISFYEKMQSDKGSIPDRFSAQQFSDYHSELNMSSLELGDSALYFCASSLSPGQGNEQYFGPGTRLTVT.

V and J are TRBV4-3 and TRBJ2-7; TRBD2 matches 11 bases. Germline trimming cut 4 bases from V and 4 bases from J; bases unmatched to any gene: 6. The CDR3 is 15 residues long. CDR1 LGHNA and CDR2 YSLEER come from the germline V gene. The CDR3, as DNA: TGCGCCAGCAGCCCCGGGACTAGCGGAATTTACGAGCAGTACTTC. Its protein product is CASSPGTSGIYEQYF.

This clone appeared once. The chain employs TRBV7-3 and TRBJ2-2; no definite D call. Germline V gene lookup returns CDR1 SGHTA and CDR2 FQGTGA. V lost 1 base, J lost 0 bases, and 12 bases lay in between. This CDR3 is 17 amino acids long. The CDR3 DNA reads as TGTGCCAGCAGCTTAAGTGGTGGTCGGGCGAACACCGGGGAGCTGTTTTTT. Translated: CASSLSGGRANTGELFF.

This chain's CDR3 is CASSLGVGTGDQPQHF. In DNA form, the CDR3 reads TGCGCCAGCAGCTTGGGGGTCGGGACAGGGGATCAGCCCCAGCATTTT. This sequence joins TRBV5-1 and TRBJ1-5; 10 bases line up with TRBD1. Germline values: CDR1 SGHRS, CDR2 YFSETQ. The V gene end was trimmed by 0 bases and the J gene end by 5 bases; junction bases not matched to a gene: 5. The CDR3 extends over 16 amino acids.

The chain links TRBV28 to TRBJ2-7; no clear D gene. CDR1 is MDHEN, CDR2 SYDVKM, per germline. V gave up 4 bases and J gave up 4 bases, with 8 bases separating them. The CDR3 spans 12 residues. The CDR3 spells CASSSPGYEQYF. Here the CDR3 DNA reads TGTGCCAGCAGTTCCCCCGGGTACGAGCAGTACTTC.

The chain uses TRBV7-9 and TRBJ2-3; D unresolved. Trimming stripped 10 bases from V and 2 bases from J, with 4 bases between. CDR3 length: 10 residues. Germline V gene sequence: CDR1 SEHNR, CDR2 FQNEAQ (reference sequence). CDR3 amino acids: CATLTDTQYF. CDR3 sequence (DNA): TGTGCCACCCTCACAGATACGCAGTATTTT. Full variable domain (outside the CDR3, taken from reference TRBV7-9 and TRBJ2-3): DTGVSQNPRHKITKRGQNVTFRCDPISEHNRLYWYRQTLGQGPEFLTYFQNEAQLEKSRLLSDRFSAERPKGSFSTLEIQRTEQGDSAMYLCATLTDTQYFGPGTRLTVL.

Only one count was recorded for this clone. The chain joins TRBV7-6 to TRBJ1-3, with D perhaps matching TRBD1 (5 bases). The CDR3 runs 15 residues. From germline, CDR1 is SGHVS and CDR2 FNYEAQ. Between the trimmed V and J ends, which lost 1 base and 4 bases, there was a span of 11 bases. This CDR3 reads CASSLGSRAGNTIYF. As DNA, the CDR3 is TGTGCCAGCAGCTTAGGTTCCAGGGCAGGAAACACCATATATTTT.

The chain employs TRBV6-1 and TRBJ2-1; D gene ambiguous. The CDR3 totals 13 residues. Per the germline V gene, CDR1 is MNHNS and CDR2 is SASEGT. Deletions cut 6 bases from V and 7 bases from J, with 13 bases between. CDR3 sequence (DNA): TGTGCCAGCAGCGCAGCGCAAAGGAATGAGCAGTTCTTC. Encoded protein: CASSAAQRNEQFF.

This clone was seen once. The chain has TRBV6-4 and TRBJ2-3, with 10 positions matching TRBD2. The J segment lost 4 bases and the V segment lost 2 bases, leaving 0 bases of the junction unmatched. Germline lookup yields CDR1 MRHNA and CDR2 SNTAGT. This CDR3 spans 14 amino acids. The DNA of the CDR3 is TGTGCCAGCAGTGACAGCGGGGGGGCAGATACGCAGTATTTT. Translated, it gives CASSDSGGADTQYF.

This clone has just a few counts. This chain links TRBV28 with TRBJ2-5; D is possibly TRBD2 (7 bases). The CDR3 has 15 amino acids. CDR1 MDHEN and CDR2 SYDVKM come from the germline V gene. The V gene lost 7 bases and the J gene lost 0 bases, with 15 bases spanning the gap. In nucleotides, the CDR3 is TGTGCCAGCACCCAGGGGAGGGAGTACCAAGAGACCCAGTACTTC. Amino acids: CASTQGREYQETQYF.

This chain connects TRBV2 to TRBJ2-1; possible D gene TRBD2, 5 bases. Germline V gene data show CDR1 as SNHLY and CDR2 as FYNNEI. The CDR3 runs to 12 residues. The DNA for the CDR3 is TGTGTCCAGCTCATCGGGGACAATGAGCAGTTCTTC. Its translation: CVQLIGDNEQFF. Looking up the rest from reference TRBV2 and TRBJ2-1 gives the full variable domain: EPEVTQTPSHQVTQMGQEVILRCVPISNHLYFYWYRQILGQKVEFLVSFYNNEISEKSEIFDDQFSVERPDGSNFTLKIRSTKLEDSAMYFCVQLIGDNEQFFGPGTRLTVL.

On this clone itself: Mismatch with germline at one junction end may stem from a read error. The chain is built from TRBV2 and TRBJ1-1; perhaps TRBD1 as D (6 bases). Germline loops: CDR1 SNHLY, CDR2 FYNNEI. The CDR3 length is 10 residues. The CDR3 loop is CASMGARAIF. The CDR3 DNA reads TGTGCCAGCATGGGGGCCCGGGCCATATTT.

Here the CDR3 DNA reads TGTGCCAGCAGCATTTTTACTAGCGGGAAGAACACCGGGGAGCTGTTTTTT. Translating gives CASSIFTSGKNTGELFF. The chain is built from TRBV11-3 and TRBJ2-2; 10 bases line up with TRBD2. V lost 5 bases to trimming and J lost 1 base; unmatched junction nucleotides: 7. Germline V gene lookup returns CDR1 SGHNT and CDR2 YENEEA. This CDR3 has 17 amino acids.

This chain joins TRBV5-1 and TRBJ2-7; TRBD1 matches 10 bases. With 0 bases clipped from V and 4 bases from J, the junction kept 4 bases outside the gene matches. The germline CDR1 and CDR2 sequences are SGHRS and YFSETQ. The CDR3 has 15 amino acids. For the CDR3, the DNA is TGCGCCAGCAGCTTGGGGGGACAGGGGCCTTACGAGCAGTACTTC. The encoded protein is CASSLGGQGPYEQYF.

The sample holds a few counts of this clone. V and J are TRBV11-3 and TRBJ2-1; 9 bases line up with TRBD1. CDR3 length: 14 amino acids. In germline, CDR1 is SGHNT, CDR2 YENEEA. Trimming removed 5 bases from V and 4 bases from J; junction bases left unmatched: 3. CDR3 sequence reads: CASSPTGGYNEQFF. DNA of the CDR3: TGTGCCAGCAGCCCGACAGGGGGGTACAATGAGCAGTTCTTC.

The chain joins TRBV10-3 to TRBJ2-5; a weak D match, TRBD2 (6 bases). Germline V gene sequence: CDR1 ENHRY, CDR2 SYGVKD. Trimming pared 6 bases from V and 5 bases from J, leaving 19 bases between. The CDR3 runs 15 residues. Here the CDR3 reads CAIRVGLSARETQYF. CDR3 bases: TGTGCCATCAGGGTAGGACTAAGCGCCAGGGAGACCCAGTACTTC.

This chain links TRBV9 with TRBJ2-1, with 8 bases matching TRBD2. Germline values: CDR1 SGDLS, CDR2 YYNGEE. The V and J ends lost 2 bases and 6 bases, in that order; junction bases with no gene match: 7. The CDR3 is 15 amino acids. In nucleotides, the CDR3 is TGTGCCAGCAGCGTTAGCGGGACTCAGGGCAATGAGCAGTTCTTC. It codes for CASSVSGTQGNEQFF.

The chain employs TRBV6-6 and TRBJ2-4; perhaps TRBD1 as D (5 bases). The CDR3 sequence is 13 residues long. The germline V gene encodes CDR1 MNHNY and CDR2 SVGAGI (reference sequence). CDR3 protein: CASTGLRVDIQYF. CDR3 sequence (DNA): TGTGCTTCTACCGGCCTCAGGGTCGACATTCAGTACTTC.

The CDR3 DNA sequence: TGTGCCAGCAGTCCCGGACTAGCGGCGAACACCGGGGAGCTGTTTTTT. Its translation: CASSPGLAANTGELFF. The chain employs TRBV28 and TRBJ2-2; TRBD2 matches 10 bases. CDR3 length equals 16 residues. Germline values: CDR1 MDHEN, CDR2 SYDVKM. J lost 0 bases, V lost 5 bases, and 3 bases had no gene match.

This chain joins TRBV2 and TRBJ1-5; 9 nucleotides agree with TRBD1. The CDR3 has 12 amino acids. In germline, CDR1 is SNHLY, CDR2 FYNNEI. Unmatched junction bases numbered 5, after V lost 10 bases and J lost 7 bases. DNA for the CDR3: TGTGCCACCTGGGACAGGGTCCAGCCCCAGCATTTT. Amino acids: CATWDRVQPQHF.

The chain joins TRBV18 to TRBJ1-3; D perhaps matches TRBD1 (5 bases). The CDR3 covers 17 residues. Deletions cut 4 bases from V and 2 bases from J, with 18 bases between. Germline CDR1 KGHSH, CDR2 LQKENI. The CDR3 sequence is CASSRSFDSAPGNTIYF. In DNA form, the CDR3 reads TGTGCCAGCTCACGTTCCTTTGACAGCGCCCCTGGAAACACCATATATTTT.

V is TRBV27 and J is TRBJ2-1; 7 nucleotides line up with TRBD1. Germline assignment: CDR1 MNHEY and CDR2 SMNVEV (reference sequence). V gave up 3 bases and J gave up 6 bases; unmatched junction bases: 8. The CDR3 runs 15 residues. The CDR3 sequence: CASSLRTGDPNEQFF. CDR3 nucleotides: TGTGCCAGCAGTTTGCGTACAGGGGACCCCAATGAGCAGTTCTTC.